This is a list of T cell receptor beta chains from one sample in a study of regulatory T cells in long-lasting Graves disease. TCRdb independently ran MiXCR on the multiplex PCR reads; one entry per CDR3 protein. The data contain over 350,000 distinct CDR3 sequences, about 14% of them singletons. The sample was also reused in another study, on T cells in Graves' hyperthyroidism and ophthalmopathy.

The sample in question was peripheral blood mononuclear cells (PBMCs), obtained at new diagnosis, from a patient treated with antithyroid drugs. The receptor set was obtained from a woman aged 45-65 years with Graves disease. The CDR3 runs from the conserved cysteine through the conserved F or W. The D gene is left open where the match is weak. Where a row states a size, it is once, few, many or the class of an expanded clone; other rows omit it.

many	TRBV6-5	TRBJ2-1	TRBD2	CASSYLAGDTNEQFF	TGTGCCAGCAGTTACTTAGCGGGAGATACCAATGAGCAGTTCTTC
-	TRBV30	TRBJ1-2	TRBD1	CAWSTGQGSRGYTF	TGTGCCTGGAGTACGGGACAGGGTTCACGAGGCTACACCTTC
many	TRBV2	TRBJ1-1	-	CATSGAVNTEAFF	TGTGCCACCTCCGGGGCAGTGAACACTGAAGCTTTCTTT
-	TRBV9	TRBJ1-3	-	CASSVGSQPSGNTIYF	TGTGCCAGCAGCGTTGGTAGTCAGCCCTCTGGAAACACCATATATTTT
many	TRBV27	TRBJ2-1	TRBD1	CASSSGTGGYNEQFF	TGCGCCAGCAGCTCCGGGACAGGTGGTTACAATGAGCAGTTCTTC
many	TRBV14	TRBJ2-5	-	CASSPTGVWGRETQYF	TGTGCCAGCAGCCCCACGGGGGTGTGGGGACGAGAGACCCAGTACTTC
many	TRBV5-1	TRBJ1-5	TRBD1	CASSTGTGLSNQPQHF	TGCGCCAGCAGCACGGGGACAGGGTTGAGCAATCAGCCCCAGCATTTT
many	TRBV2	TRBJ2-3	TRBD2	CASKRTSGSTDTQYF	TGTGCCAGCAAAAGGACTAGCGGGAGCACAGATACGCAGTATTTT
many	TRBV12-3/TRBV12-4	TRBJ2-5	TRBD2	CASSLALADGTQYF	TGTGCCAGCAGTTTAGCGCTAGCGGATGGGACCCAGTACTTC
many	TRBV5-1	TRBJ1-4	TRBD1	CASSERTGVNEKLFF	TGCGCCAGCAGCGAACGAACAGGGGTTAATGAAAAACTGTTTTTT
many	TRBV28	TRBJ1-5	-	CASFPRGIRYQPQHF	TGTGCCAGCTTTCCGCGGGGCATTCGCTATCAGCCCCAGCATTTT
many	TRBV28	TRBJ2-3	TRBD2	CASTSGWGTDTQYF	TGTGCCAGTACTAGCGGCTGGGGCACAGATACGCAGTATTTT
-	TRBV6-1	TRBJ2-3	TRBD1	CASSEGTGVTDTQYF	TGTGCCAGCAGTGAAGGAACAGGGGTGACAGATACGCAGTATTTT
-	TRBV10-2	TRBJ1-2	-	CASRKEITNYGYTF	TGCGCCAGCAGGAAGGAGATCACTAACTATGGCTACACCTTC
many	TRBV9	TRBJ2-7	-	CASSAHTGTYEQYF	TGTGCCAGCAGCGCACATACAGGGACCTACGAGCAGTACTTC
many	TRBV28	TRBJ2-7	TRBD1	CASRLPGQGTYEQYF	TGTGCCAGCAGACTACCGGGACAGGGTACCTACGAGCAGTACTTC
many	TRBV5-1	TRBJ2-1	TRBD1	CASSPGFSLLRQGSNEQFF	TGCGCCAGCAGTCCCGGTTTTTCGCTCCTACGACAGGGAAGCAATGAGCAGTTCTTC
many	TRBV28	TRBJ2-7	-	CASSLGGIAYEQYF	TGTGCCAGCAGTTTGGGGGGAATTGCCTACGAGCAGTACTTC
few	TRBV18	TRBJ1-2	-	CASSRGERTGYTF	TGTGCCAGCTCACGGGGGGAGAGGACTGGCTACACCTTC
-	TRBV20-1	TRBJ2-1	TRBD2	CSARDRTSGVYNEQFF	TGCAGTGCTAGAGATCGGACTAGCGGAGTCTACAATGAGCAGTTCTTC
-	TRBV5-1	TRBJ2-4	-	CASSPGQGFNKNIQYF	TGCGCCAGCAGCCCAGGCCAGGGCTTTAACAAAAACATTCAGTACTTC
-	TRBV6-2/TRBV6-3	TRBJ2-1	TRBD2	CASSYSGLADEQFF	TGTGCCAGCAGTTACAGCGGACTAGCGGATGAGCAGTTCTTC
many	TRBV11-1	TRBJ2-1	TRBD1	CASSLTGAGYNEQFF	TGTGCCAGCAGCTTAACAGGGGCAGGGTACAATGAGCAGTTCTTC
few	TRBV20-1	TRBJ2-1	TRBD2	CSAKRLAEAKGSYNEQFF	TGCAGTGCTAAGAGACTAGCGGAAGCGAAGGGCTCCTACAATGAGCAGTTCTTC
many	TRBV2	TRBJ2-7	-	CASRSQGSVYEQYF	TGTGCCAGCAGAAGCCAGGGGAGTGTCTACGAGCAGTACTTC
many	TRBV5-1	TRBJ2-5	TRBD1	CASSLGRQGQETQYF	TGCGCCAGCAGCTTGGGCAGACAGGGCCAAGAGACCCAGTACTTC
few	TRBV3-1	TRBJ2-2	-	CASSQVFSTPNTGELFF	TGTGCCAGCAGCCAAGTCTTCTCGACCCCGAACACCGGGGAGCTGTTTTTT
few	TRBV28	TRBJ1-6	-	CASTDRTWRGVNSPLHF	TGTGCCAGCACTGACCGTACCTGGCGCGGCGTTAATTCACCCCTCCACTTT
few	TRBV14	TRBJ2-1	TRBD2	CASSQFELAGGEQFF	TGTGCCAGCAGCCAATTTGAACTAGCGGGTGGGGAGCAGTTCTTC
-	TRBV5-4	TRBJ2-7	-	CASSLAGTPYERYF	TGTGCCAGCAGCTTGGCGGGTACCCCCTACGAGCGGTACTTC
many	TRBV20-1	TRBJ2-3	-	CSARTPLGQPNTDTQYF	TGCAGTGCTAGAACTCCGTTGGGCCAGCCCAACACAGATACGCAGTATTTT
many	TRBV12-3/TRBV12-4	TRBJ1-4	-	CASSPHQGRKLFF	TGTGCCAGCAGTCCCCACCAGGGTCGAAAACTGTTTTTT
few	TRBV28	TRBJ2-7	-	CASSPRAYSYEQYF	TGTGCCAGCAGCCCTAGGGCTTACTCCTACGAGCAGTACTTC
-	TRBV5-1	TRBJ2-5	-	CASSRSRDNQETQYF	TGCGCCAGCAGTCGGAGTCGGGACAACCAAGAGACCCAGTACTTC
many	TRBV12-3/TRBV12-4	TRBJ2-5	-	CASSPPPSQGNERTQYF	TGTGCCAGCAGCCCGCCCCCCTCTCAGGGGAATGAGCGGACCCAGTACTTC
-	TRBV7-2	TRBJ2-7	-	CASSSRTTSYEQYF	TGTGCCAGCAGCTCCCGGACCACCTCCTACGAGCAGTACTTC
-	TRBV29-1	TRBJ2-3	-	CSVGAWGSTDTQYF	TGCAGCGTTGGGGCTTGGGGTAGCACAGATACGCAGTATTTT
many	TRBV12-3/TRBV12-4	TRBJ2-1	TRBD2	CASSFRRLAGSEQFF	TGTGCCAGCAGTTTCAGACGGCTAGCGGGTAGTGAGCAGTTCTTC
-	TRBV28	TRBJ2-7	TRBD2	CASSSSGGVNEQYF	TGTGCCAGCAGTTCCTCGGGGGGGGTCAACGAGCAGTACTTC
few	TRBV7-6	TRBJ2-7	TRBD2	CASSSTGGVGEQYF	TGTGCCAGCAGCTCGACCGGGGGGGTCGGCGAGCAGTACTTC
-	TRBV6-2/TRBV6-3	TRBJ1-2	-	CASRFGGADYGYTF	TGTGCCAGCAGATTCGGAGGGGCCGACTATGGCTACACCTTC
many	TRBV28	TRBJ2-5	-	CASRKTVRETQYF	TGTGCCAGCAGAAAGACAGTACGGGAGACCCAGTACTTC
-	TRBV19	TRBJ1-5	-	CASRSESNQPQHF	TGTGCCAGTAGGTCAGAGAGCAATCAGCCCCAGCATTTT
-	TRBV24-1	TRBJ2-1	TRBD1	CATSDLGTDVPNEQFF	TGTGCCACCAGTGATTTGGGGACAGACGTTCCTAATGAGCAGTTCTTC
-	TRBV9	TRBJ2-7	TRBD2	CASSVGGGRGGYYEQYF	TGTGCCAGCAGCGTAGGTGGCGGGAGGGGGGGGTACTACGAGCAGTACTTC
many	TRBV5-1	TRBJ1-5	-	CASSPDGANQPQHF	TGCGCCAGCAGCCCTGACGGGGCCAATCAGCCCCAGCATTTT
-	TRBV18	TRBJ1-1	TRBD1	CASSPPGQGVNTEAFF	TGTGCCAGCTCACCACCGGGACAGGGGGTGAACACTGAAGCTTTCTTT
few	TRBV19	TRBJ2-5	TRBD2	CASSTRLAGPKETQYF	TGTGCCAGTAGTACCAGACTAGCGGGACCTAAAGAGACCCAGTACTTC
many	TRBV29-1	TRBJ2-1	TRBD1	CSGGPTGVDEQFF	TGCAGCGGAGGACCGACAGGGGTGGATGAGCAGTTCTTC
few	TRBV19	TRBJ1-1	-	CASTPRELVNTEAFF	TGTGCCAGTACCCCTCGGGAACTGGTTAACACTGAAGCTTTCTTT
-	TRBV24-1	TRBJ2-1	TRBD2	CATSEGLAGVYNEQFF	TGTGCCACCAGTGAGGGACTAGCGGGAGTCTACAATGAGCAGTTCTTC
few	TRBV20-1	TRBJ2-5	-	CSARDSQGRETQYF	TGCAGTGCTAGAGACTCGCAGGGGAGGGAGACCCAGTACTTC
few	TRBV6-1	TRBJ1-1	-	CASRSPIEGEMTWNTEAFF	TGTGCCAGCAGGAGCCCCATCGAAGGGGAGATGACTTGGAACACTGAAGCTTTCTTT
many	TRBV29-1	TRBJ2-1	TRBD1	CSVAGGRVSEQFF	TGCAGCGTTGCAGGGGGCAGGGTGAGTGAGCAGTTCTTC
many	TRBV2	TRBJ2-1	-	CASMLTGPSYNEQFF	TGTGCCAGCATGTTGACAGGTCCGTCCTACAATGAGCAGTTCTTC
few	TRBV7-9	TRBJ2-7	TRBD1	CASSPRTGQEYEQYF	TGTGCCAGCAGCCCCAGGACAGGCCAGGAGTACGAGCAGTACTTC
many	TRBV28	TRBJ2-1	TRBD1	CASSPRGRGSLEQFF	TGTGCCAGCAGTCCCCGGGGCAGGGGGTCCCTTGAGCAGTTCTTC
-	TRBV19	TRBJ2-5	TRBD1	CASSVRDRLAETQYF	TGTGCCAGTAGTGTCCGGGACAGGCTAGCGGAGACCCAGTACTTC
many	TRBV3-1	TRBJ2-3	TRBD2	CASSQDSGRATDTQYF	TGTGCCAGCAGCCAGGATAGCGGGAGGGCCACAGATACGCAGTATTTT